The 28 T cell receptor beta chains presented below share a single source sample, sequenced in a study of T-cell reconstitution after alpha-beta-depleted transplantation in children. Preparing the TCRbeta library involved the use of unique molecular identifiers. Using its own MiXCR run on the PCR reads, TCRdb lists one record per CDR3 protein. The sample holds a few hundred thousand distinct CDR3 sequences, around 10% seen once. The sequences come from PBMCs from the stem cell graft donor, collected from the stem cell graft. These TCRs come from a human donor who donated a stem cell graft to a child with acute lymphoblastic leukemia.

V is TRBV6-1 and J is TRBJ1-2; 9 positions match TRBD1. This CDR3 contains 17 residues. V trimming: 6 bases; J trimming: 7 bases; junction bases outside the gene matches: 18. The germline CDR1 and CDR2 sequences are MNHNS and SASEGT. CDR3 sequence: CASSPLGQGYEVRGYTF. The CDR3 bases are TGTGCCAGCAGCCCACTGGGACAGGGATATGAAGTTCGTGGCTACACCTTC.

The gene calls are TRBV7-2 and TRBJ2-3; 10 bases map to TRBD2. V was clipped by 5 bases and J by 5 bases; unmatched bases: 13. This CDR3 has 17 amino acids. CDR1 and CDR2 from the germline V gene are SGHTA and FQGNSA. CDR3 amino acids: CASSPTTAGGPIDTQYF. The DNA for the CDR3 is TGTGCCAGCAGCCCAACGACAGCGGGAGGGCCGATAGATACGCAGTATTTT.

This clonotype has only one observation. This chain links TRBV4-3 with TRBJ2-5, with a possible D match to TRBD2 (6 bases). From germline, CDR1 is LGHNA and CDR2 YSLEER. The CDR3 has 15 amino acids. The germline V and J ends were trimmed by 4 bases and 3 bases, with 15 bases remaining between them. CDR3 DNA: TGCGCCAGCAGCCTTTTTCTAGCGCCCGAAGAGACCCAGTACTTC. Translated: CASSLFLAPEETQYF.

This clonotype was counted between two and nine times. The rearrangement links TRBV7-2 to TRBJ2-7, with D perhaps assigned TRBD1 or TRBD2 (5 bases each). Germline assignment: CDR1 SGHTA and CDR2 FQGNSA. The CDR3 is made up of 16 amino acids. The V end lost 1 base, the J end lost 3 bases, and 16 bases lay between the germline ends. The CDR3 DNA is TGTGCCAGCAGCTTAGAAGCGGTGATAACAGGCTACGAGCAGTACTTC. Its protein is CASSLEAVITGYEQYF.

This clonotype showed up just a few times. The chain links TRBV20-1 to TRBJ2-3, with 8 bases that match TRBD2. The CDR3 is 14 residues long. The V gene's germline CDR1 is DFQATT and CDR2 SNEGSKA (reference sequence). The ends lost 3 bases at V and 4 bases at J; junction bases unmatched: 6. In nucleotides, the CDR3 is TGCAGTGCTAGCGGGACTAGGGGATCAGATACGCAGTATTTT. It codes for CSASGTRGSDTQYF.

This clonotype was recorded many times. The rearrangement uses TRBV5-1 and TRBJ2-2; perhaps TRBD2 as D (5 bases). The germline V and J ends were trimmed by 4 bases and 3 bases, with 10 bases remaining between them. This CDR3 comprises 14 residues. Germline V lookup: CDR1 SGHRS, CDR2 YFSETQ. CDR3 sequence (DNA): TGCGCCAGCAGCCTTCCGAGGGACACCGGGGAGCTGTTTTTT. The encoded protein is CASSLPRDTGELFF. The full variable domain, its missing parts supplied by reference TRBV5-1 and TRBJ2-2, is KAGVTQTPRYLIKTRGQQVTLSCSPISGHRSVSWYQQTPGQGLQFLFEYFSETQRNKGNFPGRFSGRQFSNSRSEMNVSTLELGDSALYLCASSLPRDTGELFFGEGSRLTVL.

The J gene is TRBJ2-3, the V gene TRBV20-1; TRBD1 agrees at 7 bases. The CDR3 has 14 residues. CDR1 and CDR2 from the germline V gene are DFQATT and SNEGSKA (reference sequence). V was clipped by 7 bases and J by 2 bases; unmatched bases: 9. The CDR3 region is CSVTGVRVTDTQYF. The CDR3 coding sequence is TGCAGTGTAACAGGGGTACGGGTCACAGATACGCAGTATTTT.

The CDR3 DNA reads TGCAGTGCTAGACGACAGGGGGGGACCGGGGAGCTGTTTTTT. Translation gives CSARRQGGTGELFF. The V and J genes are TRBV20-1 and TRBJ2-2; 9 bases fit TRBD1. V lost 2 bases to trimming and J lost 5 bases; unmatched junction nucleotides: 3. This CDR3 contains 14 residues. Germline CDR1 is DFQATT and CDR2 is SNEGSKA (reference sequence).

This clonotype turned up a few times. V is TRBV12-3 or TRBV12-4 and J is TRBJ1-2; D is unresolved. This CDR3 is 14 amino acids long. V was clipped by 5 bases and J by 4 bases, with 14 bases between them. The CDR3 coding sequence is TGTGCCAGCAGTACCGGGTTTCAAGGCTATGGCTACACCTTC. It yields the protein CASSTGFQGYGYTF.

This clonotype has more than one count but fewer than ten. V and J are TRBV7-9 and TRBJ2-5; no clear D gene. The ends were cut back, 1 base at V and 2 bases at J, with 5 bases in the middle. Germline V lookup: CDR1 SEHNR, CDR2 FQNEAQ (reference sequence). The CDR3 covers 13 residues. The CDR3 DNA reads TGTGCCAGCAGCTTAGACTGGCAAGAGACCCAGTACTTC. The encoded protein is CASSLDWQETQYF.

V usage is TRBV10-3 and J usage is TRBJ2-7; 11 nucleotides match TRBD2. With V trimmed by 2 bases and J by 3 bases, 6 bases remained unmatched. Germline lookup yields CDR1 ENHRY and CDR2 SYGVKD. The CDR3 is made up of 16 amino acids. The CDR3 DNA follows: TGTGCCATCAGTGAGACTAGCGGGAGAGGGGTCTACGAGCAGTACTTC. Protein: CAISETSGRGVYEQYF.

The chain joins TRBV15 to TRBJ1-2; D call uncertain. The CDR3 sequence is 13 residues long. The germline CDR1 and CDR2 sequences are LNHNV and YYDKDF (reference sequence). Deletions cut 0 bases from V and 7 bases from J, with 9 bases between. The CDR3 DNA reads as TGTGCCACCAGCAGAGACGGGGAACGTGGCTACACCTTC. Translation gives CATSRDGERGYTF.

The J gene is TRBJ2-7, the V gene TRBV7-9; 7 nucleotides agree with TRBD2. Trimming cost V 5 bases and J 0 bases; bases outside gene matches: 7. This CDR3 contains 15 residues. Per the germline V gene, CDR1 is SEHNR and CDR2 is FQNEAQ (reference sequence). The CDR3 loop reads CASSLHRDYSYEQYF. For the CDR3, the DNA is TGTGCCAGCAGCCTCCACCGGGACTACTCCTACGAGCAGTACTTC.

The table lists this clonotype with many counts. V is TRBV3-1 and J is TRBJ2-1; 9 bases line up with TRBD2. The junction had 8 bases not matched to a gene; V was cut back by 4 bases and J by 7 bases. CDR1 and CDR2 (germline): LGHDT, YNNKEL (reference sequence). The CDR3 runs 15 residues. In nucleotides, the CDR3 is TGTGCCAGCAGCCCCAGGTTGCGGGAGGGTAATGAGCAGTTCTTC. Its translation: CASSPRLREGNEQFF.

The chain uses TRBV25-1 and TRBJ1-1, with D unclear. Germline CDR1 is MGHDK and CDR2 is SYGVNS. Between the trimmed V and J ends, which lost 6 bases and 2 bases, there was a span of 7 bases. There are 12 residues in the CDR3. The CDR3 sequence: CASREFNTEAFF. CDR3 DNA sequence: TGTGCCAGCAGGGAGTTTAACACTGAAGCTTTCTTT.

The CDR3 DNA is TGTGCCAGCAGCTTAGGAGGGTACGGAAACACCGGGGAGCTGTTTTTT. Encoded protein: CASSLGGYGNTGELFF. The chain links TRBV11-2 to TRBJ2-2; the D gene is possibly TRBD2 (5 bases). Trimming cost V 1 base and J 2 bases, with 11 bases left between them. The CDR3 has 16 residues. The germline V gene encodes CDR1 SGHAT and CDR2 FQNNGV. Drawing the rest from reference TRBV11-2 and TRBJ2-2, the complete variable domain is EAGVAQSPRYKIIEKRQSVAFWCNPISGHATLYWYQQILGQGPKLLIQFQNNGVVDDSQLPKDRFSAERLKGVDSTLKIQPAKLEDSAVYLCASSLGGYGNTGELFFGEGSRLTVL.

This clonotype was found a few times. The CDR3 coding sequence is TGTGCCAGCAGAGCTACGGGACAGGCAACCTACGAGCAGTACTTC. Translated: CASRATGQATYEQYF. The V gene is TRBV6-5, the J gene TRBJ2-7; 8 nucleotides agree with TRBD1. CDR1 is MNHEY, CDR2 SVGAGI, per germline. The CDR3 is made up of 15 amino acids. J gave up 2 bases and V 6 bases, and 9 bases lay outside the gene matches.

This clonotype was seen a handful of times. J is TRBJ1-1 and V is TRBV15, with D hard to call. The germline V and J ends were trimmed by 0 bases and 1 base, with 12 bases remaining between them. This CDR3 has 16 residues. Germline loops: CDR1 LNHNV, CDR2 YYDKDF (reference sequence). DNA for the CDR3: TGTGCCACCAGCAGAGATCACGAGTGGACGAACACTGAAGCTTTCTTT. Protein sequence: CATSRDHEWTNTEAFF.

There are a few counts of this clonotype. The rearrangement joins TRBV20-1 to TRBJ1-2, with a possible D match to TRBD1 (6 bases). The CDR3 length is 14 residues. From germline, CDR1 is DFQATT and CDR2 SNEGSKA (reference sequence). The ends were cut back, 6 bases at V and 5 bases at J, with 19 bases in the middle. Here the CDR3 DNA reads TGCAGTGCCAAGGACAGAGACGCACTTTATGGCTACACCTTC. The encoded protein is CSAKDRDALYGYTF.

V usage is TRBV10-3 and J usage is TRBJ1-1; possible D gene TRBD1, 5 bases. This CDR3 has 14 residues. The V and J ends lost 6 bases and 3 bases respectively, with 14 bases between them. Germline V gene lookup returns CDR1 ENHRY and CDR2 SYGVKD. The CDR3 nucleotides read TGTGCCATCAGCCGGACGGCCAGGGACACTGAAGCTTTCTTT. This translates into CAISRTARDTEAFF.

This chain links TRBV12-3 or TRBV12-4 with TRBJ2-7; tentatively, D is TRBD2 (6 bases). Deletions cut 3 bases from V and 7 bases from J, with 16 bases between. This CDR3 has 14 amino acids. The CDR3 region has the DNA TGTGCCAGCAGTTTGGGCGGGACCTTCGTAGAGCAGTACTTC. Translation: CASSLGGTFVEQYF.

This clonotype occurred a few times. The V call is TRBV5-1, the J call TRBJ1-2, with no clear D. The CDR3 sequence is 13 residues long. Per the germline V gene, CDR1 is SGHRS and CDR2 is YFSETQ. Trimming took off 5 bases at V and 7 bases at J, with 15 bases between the two ends. The CDR3 loop is CASRLTGEGGYTF. CDR3 sequence (DNA): TGCGCCAGCAGACTCACCGGGGAGGGTGGCTACACCTTC.

Note on this clonotype: This may arise from a read error, as a much more abundant clone is one base away. The chain has TRBV24-1 and TRBJ2-1; TRBD2 is a possible D gene (6 bases). Germline CDR1 reads KGHDR; CDR2 reads SFDVKD. V lost 5 bases to trimming and J lost 5 bases, with 12 bases between them. The CDR3 sequence is 14 residues long. The CDR3 DNA reads as TGTGCCACCAGTGCGCTTCGGGGGAACAATGAGCAGTTCTTC. This translates into CATSALRGNNEQFF.

This clonotype has only a few counts. The chain recombines TRBV5-1 with TRBJ2-5; 10 positions match TRBD1. CDR3 length equals 14 residues. V gave up 4 bases and J gave up 4 bases; unmatched junction bases: 4. CDR1 and CDR2 (germline): SGHRS, YFSETQ. DNA of the CDR3: TGCGCCAGCAGCAGGGACAGGGGTACAGAGACCCAGTACTTC. This gives the protein CASSRDRGTETQYF. Based on the CDR3 plus reference TRBV5-1 and TRBJ2-5, the full variable domain is KAGVTQTPRYLIKTRGQQVTLSCSPISGHRSVSWYQQTPGQGLQFLFEYFSETQRNKGNFPGRFSGRQFSNSRSEMNVSTLELGDSALYLCASSRDRGTETQYFGPGTRLLVL.

The chain couples TRBV9 to TRBJ2-2; D tentatively reads TRBD1 or TRBD2 (5 bases each). V was cut by 0 bases and J by 2 bases, with 14 bases left in between. This CDR3 spans 17 amino acids. Germline CDR1 SGDLS, CDR2 YYNGEE. Here the CDR3 reads CASSVGRQGVNTGELFF. The CDR3 nucleotides read TGTGCCAGCAGCGTAGGGCGTCAGGGAGTCAACACCGGGGAGCTGTTTTTT.

In its sample, this clonotype was seen a few times. V is TRBV7-9 and J is TRBJ2-3, with 7 bases fitting TRBD1. Trimming took 1 base from V and 6 from J; bases not matched to a gene: 4. The CDR3 consists of 14 residues. Germline CDR1 SEHNR, CDR2 FQNEAQ (reference sequence). The CDR3 DNA reads TGTGCCAGCAGCTTAGAACAGGGGTGGGATACGCAGTATTTT. Encoded protein: CASSLEQGWDTQYF.

The V call is TRBV11-2, the J call TRBJ2-7, with TRBD2 matching over 9 bases. V lost 1 base to trimming and J lost 0 bases; unmatched junction nucleotides: 13. This CDR3 is built from 19 residues. The germline V gene encodes CDR1 SGHAT and CDR2 FQNNGV. CDR3 bases: TGTGCCAGCAGCTTAGTAGGGCCTACGGCGGGAGGGCCCTCCTACGAGCAGTACTTC. The encoded protein is CASSLVGPTAGGPSYEQYF.

In this sample, this clonotype turned up a few times. V and J are TRBV20-1 and TRBJ1-5, with unresolved D. V gave up 0 bases and J gave up 2 bases, with 11 bases separating them. This CDR3 is built from 15 residues. Germline values: CDR1 DFQATT, CDR2 SNEGSKA (reference sequence). This CDR3 is CSARDSGSGNQPQHF. In DNA, the CDR3 is TGCAGTGCTAGAGATTCTGGGAGCGGCAATCAGCCCCAGCATTTT.